The 30 T cell receptor beta chains below all came from one sample that was sequenced in a study of shared clonotypes between healthy human individuals. Assay used: immunoSEQ multiplex PCR; TCRdb lists only in-frame clones, some missing. The sample holds hundreds of thousands of clones; more than 70% are singletons and the top ten take about 1.8%. Sequencing was carried out using memory CD4+ T cells sorted from blood. Subset noted: CD45RA-negative fraction. The receptors here all came from a woman aged 30 to 39 in good health.

The chain employs TRBV2 and TRBJ2-3, with 11 bases lining up with TRBD2. Germline V gives CDR1 SNHLY, CDR2 FYNNEI. Trimming at V came to 3 bases and at J to 4 bases, leaving 9 bases not matched to a gene. This CDR3 is built from 17 residues. The CDR3 spells CASSDPILAGEADTQYF. The CDR3 DNA reads as TGTGCCAGCAGTGACCCTATACTAGCGGGAGAGGCAGATACGCAGTATTTT.

The rearrangement joins TRBV19 to TRBJ2-7, with 16 bases fitting TRBD2. Germline trimming cut 7 bases from V and 4 bases from J; bases unmatched to any gene: 19. Germline CDR1 reads LNHDA; CDR2 reads SQIVND (reference sequence). This CDR3 comprises 20 residues. DNA for the CDR3: TGTGCCAGTACTCAACACGGGACTAGCGGGAGGGCCGACGCAGAATACGAGCAGTACTTC. It specifies CASTQHGTSGRADAEYEQYF.

The chain combines TRBV4-2 with TRBJ2-1, with TRBD2 matching over 11 bases. The ends lost 1 base at V and 0 bases at J; junction bases unmatched: 8. Germline CDR1 reads LGHNA; CDR2 reads YNFKEQ. CDR3 length: 19 residues. The CDR3 sequence is CASSQGVGLAGGSYNEQFF. The CDR3 DNA follows: TGTGCCAGCAGCCAAGGGGTAGGTCTAGCGGGAGGCTCCTACAATGAGCAGTTCTTC.

The V and J genes are TRBV10-3 and TRBJ1-6, with D possibly being TRBD1 (6 bases). The germline V gene has CDR1 ENHRY and CDR2 SYGVKD. The V end lost 7 bases, the J end lost 5 bases, and 9 bases lay between the germline ends. This CDR3 is 13 amino acids long. CDR3 in DNA: TGTGCCATCAAGAGACAGGATAATTCACCCCTCCACTTT. It encodes CAIKRQDNSPLHF.

The sample holds one count of this clone. The gene calls are TRBV4-1 and TRBJ2-2, with D hard to call. This CDR3 region has 12 residues. Trimming pared 4 bases from V and 3 bases from J, leaving 3 bases between. Germline V gene lookup returns CDR1 MGHRA and CDR2 YSYEKL. CDR3 in amino acids: CASSLHTGELFF. Written as DNA, the CDR3 is TGCGCCAGCAGCCTTCACACCGGGGAGCTGTTTTTT.

The chain joins TRBV9 to TRBJ2-3; D is perhaps TRBD2 (5 bases). Germline lookup yields CDR1 SGDLS and CDR2 YYNGEE. The CDR3 covers 14 residues. The ends were cut back, 0 bases at V and 6 bases at J, with 11 bases in the middle. The CDR3 nucleotides are TGTGCCAGCAGCGTAGGCTCCCAGCGGGATACGCAGTATTTT. This sequence encodes CASSVGSQRDTQYF.

V and J are TRBV18 and TRBJ2-1; TRBD2 matches at 8 bases. Germline CDR1 is KGHSH and CDR2 is LQKENI. The CDR3 extends over 16 amino acids. V gave up 6 bases and J gave up 4 bases; unmatched junction bases: 11. CDR3 nucleotide sequence: TGTGCCAGCTCCCTGGAGGCACTAGCGGCATACAATGAGCAGTTCTTC. As protein: CASSLEALAAYNEQFF.

The chain has TRBV7-8 and TRBJ1-1; D is uncertain. There are 14 residues in the CDR3. V gave up 6 bases and J gave up 0 bases, with 11 bases separating them. CDR1 is SGHVS and CDR2 is FQNEAQ in the germline V gene. The CDR3 sequence is CASRPTEMNTEAFF. DNA of the CDR3: TGTGCCAGCAGGCCCACAGAGATGAACACTGAAGCTTTCTTT.

The CDR3 coding sequence is TGTGCCAGCAGCCCGCGGGGGGGACAGCTGGGGAACGTAGGAACTGAAGCTTTCTTT. Translating it yields CASSPRGGQLGNVGTEAFF. The chain couples TRBV9 to TRBJ1-1; TRBD1 agrees at 7 bases. V shed 4 bases and J 5 bases; nucleotides not matched to a gene: 23. Per germline, CDR1 SGDLS and CDR2 YYNGEE. This CDR3 is 19 amino acids long.

The V call is TRBV20-1, the J call TRBJ2-7, with D unresolved. CDR1 is DFQATT, CDR2 SNEGSKA, per germline (reference sequence). The CDR3 has 11 residues. Trimming cost V 4 bases and J 6 bases, with 10 bases left between them. CDR3 DNA: TGCAGTGCTAACCGATTGGGCGAGCAGTACTTC. Encoded protein: CSANRLGEQYF.

The chain carries TRBV6-5 and TRBJ1-2, with 9 bases matching TRBD1. V shed 6 bases and J 2 bases; nucleotides not matched to a gene: 7. The CDR3 is 15 amino acids. Germline V gene lookup returns CDR1 MNHEY and CDR2 SVGAGI. In DNA, the CDR3 is TGTGCCAGCAGCCGGGACAGGGCGAGCAACTATGGCTACACCTTC. Its protein product is CASSRDRASNYGYTF.

This chain uses TRBV7-9 with TRBJ1-5, with D hard to call. The V end lost 3 bases, the J end lost 6 bases, and 9 bases lay between the germline ends. CDR3 length: 13 residues. Germline CDR1 SEHNR, CDR2 FQNEAQ (reference sequence). This CDR3 reads CASSFGEGQPQHF. In DNA form, the CDR3 reads TGTGCCAGCAGCTTCGGGGAGGGTCAGCCCCAGCATTTT.

This clone was counted a few times. The germline gene is not matched at one end of the junction; a read error may be the cause. V usage is TRBV29-1 and J usage is TRBJ2-7; no definite D call. CDR1 is SQVTM and CDR2 is ANQGSEA in the germline V gene. This CDR3 is built from 11 residues. The CDR3 DNA sequence: TGCAGCGTGCAGGCCTCCAACGAGCAGTACTTC. This gives the protein CSVQASNEQYF.

The CDR3 nucleotides are TGTGCCAGCAGCTTCCCGGCATCCCCCACAGCTGAGCAGTTCTTC. This codes for CASSFPASPTAEQFF. This chain connects TRBV7-2 to TRBJ2-1; D is undetermined. The CDR3 has 15 residues. Trimming cost V 3 bases and J 9 bases, with 18 bases left between them. Germline V gene sequence: CDR1 SGHTA, CDR2 FQGNSA.

This clone appeared a few times. The gene calls are TRBV2 and TRBJ1-1, with D perhaps matching TRBD1 (5 bases). Germline CDR1 and CDR2: SNHLY and FYNNEI. The CDR3 runs 13 residues. V dropped 2 bases and J dropped 10 bases, with 14 bases sitting between them. CDR3 nucleotides: TGTGCCAGCAGTGAAAATGGGGCAGAAGTAGCTTTCTTT. Protein: CASSENGAEVAFF.

The chain carries TRBV18 and TRBJ2-5; TRBD2 aligns across 12 bases. After removal of 0 bases from V and 4 bases from J, the junction contained 3 bases not matched to a gene. This CDR3 is built from 16 residues. CDR1 is KGHSH and CDR2 is LQKENI in the germline V gene. The CDR3 sequence is CASSPPILAGGETQYF. The CDR3 DNA reads as TGTGCCAGCTCACCACCGATACTAGCGGGAGGAGAGACCCAGTACTTC.

The gene calls are TRBV28 and TRBJ2-7; D may be TRBD2 (6 bases). With 7 bases removed from V and 9 bases from J, the gap between germline ends came to 22 bases. The CDR3 runs 14 residues. Germline values: CDR1 MDHEN, CDR2 SYDVKM. The CDR3 is CASIEGRARRGQYF. For the CDR3, the DNA is TGTGCCAGCATAGAGGGCAGGGCACGGCGGGGGCAGTACTTC.

CDR3 loop: CASSFQGSYEQYF. The CDR3 DNA follows: TGTGCCAGCAGTTTTCAGGGGTCCTACGAGCAGTACTTC. V is TRBV27 and J is TRBJ2-7, with a tentative D call TRBD1 (6 bases). Germline V gene sequence: CDR1 MNHEY, CDR2 SMNVEV (reference sequence). CDR3 length: 13 residues. V lost 3 bases and J 1 base, leaving 7 bases between the germline ends.

This chain links TRBV11-2 with TRBJ2-3, with D hard to call. The CDR3 has 15 amino acids. V shed 5 bases and J shed 4 bases, with 16 bases lying between them. Germline-derived CDR1 and CDR2 are SGHAT and FQNNGV. CDR3 in DNA: TGTGCCAGCAGCGCGAATCGAGCCGGGTCAGATACGCAGTATTTT. It codes for CASSANRAGSDTQYF.

The chain joins TRBV27 to TRBJ2-3, with 7 bases matching TRBD1. V lost 4 bases to trimming and J lost 1 base; unmatched junction nucleotides: 8. The CDR3 runs to 16 residues. CDR1 MNHEY and CDR2 SMNVEV come from the germline V gene (reference sequence). CDR3 DNA sequence: TGTGCCAGCAGTTCAGTAAGACAGGGCGGCACAGATACGCAGTATTTT. Its translation is CASSSVRQGGTDTQYF.

The chain is built from TRBV28 and TRBJ1-1; TRBD1 is a possible D gene (5 bases). The CDR3 contains 11 residues. CDR1 is MDHEN, CDR2 SYDVKM, per germline. Trimming cost V 7 bases and J 6 bases, with 9 bases left between them. The CDR3 DNA sequence: TGTGCCAGCAAGAAGGGACCTGAAGCTTTCTTT. As protein: CASKKGPEAFF.

The chain has TRBV5-6 and TRBJ2-2, with 7 bases matching TRBD2. The V gene's germline CDR1 is SGHDT and CDR2 YYEEEE. V lost 3 bases, J lost 5 bases, and 4 bases stayed unmatched. The CDR3 runs 14 residues. CDR3 amino acids: CASSWGGSTGELFF. As DNA, the CDR3 is TGTGCCAGCAGCTGGGGCGGGAGTACCGGGGAGCTGTTTTTT.

This clone was observed many times. The same CDR3 also results from other DNA sequences found in this sample. The V and J genes are TRBV11-2 and TRBJ2-1; 9 bases are a match to TRBD1. Germline values: CDR1 SGHAT, CDR2 FQNNGV. The CDR3 is 14 residues long. Trimming took 4 bases from V and 3 from J; bases not matched to a gene: 1. In DNA, the CDR3 is TGTGCCAGCAGCTCGGGACAGGGCTACAATGAGCAGTTCTTC. Protein: CASSSGQGYNEQFF. Based on the CDR3 plus reference TRBV11-2 and TRBJ2-1, the full variable domain is EAGVAQSPRYKIIEKRQSVAFWCNPISGHATLYWYQQILGQGPKLLIQFQNNGVVDDSQLPKDRFSAERLKGVDSTLKIQPAKLEDSAVYLCASSSGQGYNEQFFGPGTRLTVL.

CDR3 sequence: CASSIGHTSTDTQYF. Written as DNA, the CDR3 is TGTGCCAGCAGTATCGGACACACTAGCACAGATACGCAGTATTTT. This chain connects TRBV6-4 to TRBJ2-3; weak D call: TRBD1 (5 bases). From germline, CDR1 is MRHNA and CDR2 SNTAGT. V lost 5 bases and J 0 bases, leaving 12 bases between the germline ends. The CDR3 runs to 15 residues.

The chain has TRBV6-6 and TRBJ1-2, with 8 bases identical to TRBD1. The CDR3 spans 14 residues. The germline CDR1 and CDR2 sequences are MNHNY and SVGAGI (reference sequence). Trimming took 5 bases from V and 4 from J; bases not matched to a gene: 6. For the CDR3, the DNA is TGTGCCAGCAGTACAGGACAGGGAGCCTATGGCTACACCTTC. This encodes CASSTGQGAYGYTF.

The rearrangement joins TRBV25-1 to TRBJ1-2; D is perhaps TRBD1 (6 bases). V was clipped by 3 bases and J by 5 bases, with 13 bases between them. CDR3 size: 14 residues. CDR1 MGHDK and CDR2 SYGVNS come from the germline V gene. CDR3 in DNA: TGTGCCAGCAGTGAGGGGGCAGCCGCATATGGCTACACCTTC. The encoded protein is CASSEGAAAYGYTF.

J is TRBJ2-7 and V is TRBV11-2, with D unresolved. The CDR3 has 13 residues. V was clipped by 3 bases and J by 5 bases, with 11 bases between them. CDR1 is SGHAT, CDR2 FQNNGV, per germline. The CDR3 DNA sequence: TGTGCCAGCAGCTTGAGCGAGTACCACGAGCAGTACTTC. Its protein is CASSLSEYHEQYF.

The genes are TRBV2 and TRBJ1-2, with D unclear. The CDR3 sequence is 12 residues long. Trimming left V 5 bases short and J 5 bases short, with 9 bases between. Looked up from germline, CDR1 is SNHLY and CDR2 is FYNNEI. The CDR3 sequence is CASSLDWYGYTF. The CDR3 nucleotides read TGTGCCAGCAGTCTAGACTGGTATGGCTACACCTTC.

The chain combines TRBV9 with TRBJ2-2; perhaps TRBD2 as D (5 bases). Trimming took off 1 base at V and 4 bases at J, with 11 bases between the two ends. The CDR3 totals 15 residues. CDR1 and CDR2 from the germline V gene are SGDLS and YYNGEE. DNA for the CDR3: TGTGCCAGCAGCGTACCCCTAGCCGGCACCGGGGAGCTGTTTTTT. Encoded protein: CASSVPLAGTGELFF. Supplemented by reference TRBV9 and TRBJ2-2, the full variable domain reads DSGVTQTPKHLITATGQRVTLRCSPRSGDLSVYWYQQSLDQGLQFLIQYYNGEERAKGNILERFSAQQFPDLHSELNLSSLELGDSALYFCASSVPLAGTGELFFGEGSRLTVL.

The V call is TRBV18, the J call TRBJ2-3, with no clear D. This CDR3 is 12 amino acids long. Trimming cost V 7 bases and J 5 bases, with 10 bases left between them. CDR1 and CDR2 (germline): KGHSH, LQKENI. The CDR3: CASCLPQDTQYF. The CDR3 DNA reads TGTGCCAGCTGCCTCCCCCAAGATACGCAGTATTTT.